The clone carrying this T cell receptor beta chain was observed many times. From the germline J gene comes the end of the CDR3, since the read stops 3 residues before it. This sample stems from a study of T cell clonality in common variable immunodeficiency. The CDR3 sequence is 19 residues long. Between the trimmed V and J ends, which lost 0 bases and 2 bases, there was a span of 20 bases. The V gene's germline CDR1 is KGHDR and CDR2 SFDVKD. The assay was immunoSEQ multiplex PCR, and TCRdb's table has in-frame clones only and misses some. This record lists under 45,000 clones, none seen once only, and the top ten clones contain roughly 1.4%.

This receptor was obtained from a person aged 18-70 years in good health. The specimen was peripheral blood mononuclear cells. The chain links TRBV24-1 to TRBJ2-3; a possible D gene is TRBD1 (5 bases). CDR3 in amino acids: CATSDLAIPGLGNTDTQYF. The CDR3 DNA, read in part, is TGTGCCACCAGTGATTTGGCGATACCAGGGCTCGGAAACACAGATACG.